Described below is a single T cell receptor (beta chain) sequence and its context. Its antigen specificity is not known. Per-nucleotide qualities are absent, and no much larger clonotype sits a single base away. The protocol used for the library was 5' RACE. The reads were generated on an Illumina HiSeq 2500. A second PCR of about 6 to 11 cycles was performed with a sample-barcoded 5' primer and a J-beta primer mix. A template-switch 5' adaptor carrying 12 random nucleotides introduced a unique molecular identifier onto each TCR beta cDNA molecule. Each sample yielded at least 3 million CDR3-containing paired-end reads. First-strand cDNA synthesis was performed from all RNA using the Mint cDNA synthesis kit, with priming by a TRBC-specific oligonucleotide. After uracil-DNA glycosylase treatment, a first 18-cycle PCR used universal primers M1SS and BC2_uni_R on all cDNA. The published analysis was carried out like this. Each sample was normalized by randomly selecting 1 million high-quality reads, each carrying a distinct molecular identifier. Instead of being binned into consensus sequences, reads that shared molecular identifiers were thrown out. MiTCR, with a Q25 quality threshold and the strictest error-elimination algorithm, was used for CDR3 identification, clonotype clustering and error correction. A nonparametric unseen species model with Euler transformation was used to estimate lower-bound total TCR beta diversity. TCRdb took the public reads, trimmed them with fastp at Q25, ran MiXCR for clone calling and kept in-frame beta chains. Each entry merges the rows of one CDR3 protein and shows their most common DNA and genes. The V and J calls were not made by the authors but by TCRdb's processing. Present in this sample are hundreds of thousands of distinct CDR3 sequences, 35% to 50% of which were seen just once. The ten most abundant clones make up around 30% of the sample.

This sample is drawn from a study of blood T cells in healthy people across ages (dated by TCRdb to between 2015 and 2016). Background for the entire study: In model experiments, roughly one uniquely barcoded TCR beta cDNA molecule per two T cells was captured by template switching. To track age-related changes in TCR beta repertoire diversity, the study relied on deep sequencing normalized with unique cDNA molecular identifiers. The donors were split into four age groups: young (average roughly 15 years), middle-aged (39), aged (approximately 59) and long-lived (roughly 80). The study analyzed two additional independent replicas of 1 million unique cDNA reads from the same blood draw for two donors, one aged 18 to 29 and one aged 80 or older. To avoid experimental bias, donors of different ages were distributed randomly across sequencing lanes. Overall results and qualifications from the work: Estimates of total diversity from one million sequenced T cells were regarded as lower bounds and underestimates. Observed TCR beta diversity per million T cells fell roughly linearly with age, and a significant reduction was already apparent by age about 38. Compared with the aged group, more naive CD4+ T cells, fewer expanded clones and increased TCR diversity were shown by the long-lived group, suggesting age selection. The percentage of naive T cells measured by flow cytometry correlated strongly with observed TCR beta diversity. Because donor CMV infection status was unknown, age-related changes in expanded clonotypes were potentially confounded. Conclusive comparison of naive and antigen-experienced compartments was prevented by the profiling of bulk unsorted PBMCs.

The roughly 39 donors, aged about 6 to 95 years, were systemically healthy Caucasian individuals from Russia. Each donor gave approximately 10 milliliters of peripheral blood, collected into EDTA-treated Vacutainer tubes. Ficoll-Paque density-gradient centrifugation was used to isolate PBMCs, with at least 7 million per sample. Trizol reagent was used to extract total RNA from the PBMCs, yielding at least 6 micrograms per sample. Naive CD45RAhigh/CD27high T cell percentages were measured by flow cytometry on a PBMC aliquot from every donor. Per the germline V gene, SGHTA is the CDR1 and FQGNSA is the CDR2. The cysteine opens and the phenylalanine closes a CDR3 of 16 amino acids. Of all the DNA, just the CDR3 is kept, 48 bases in frame from base 1. The germline V end is reduced by 1 base and the J end by 2 bases; junction bases left unmatched: 5.

Sequencing was done on a sample of blood. This receptor was identified in a man older than 75 in good health. This chain joins TRBV7-2 to TRBJ1-5; 7 central bases correspond to TRBD1. The CDR3 has the sequence CASSLGLGQGNQPQHF. The DNA sequence is given as TGTGCCAGCAGCTTAGGCTTAGGACAGGGCAATCAGCCCCAGCATTTT. Supplemented by the reference TRBV7-2 and TRBJ1-5 proteins around the CDR3, the complete variable domain is GAGVSQSPSNKVTEKGKDVELRCDPISGHTALYWYRQSLGQGLEFLIYFQGNSAPDKSGLPSDRFSAERTGGSVSTLTIQRTQQEDSAVYLCASSLGLGQGNQPQHFGDGTRLSIL.